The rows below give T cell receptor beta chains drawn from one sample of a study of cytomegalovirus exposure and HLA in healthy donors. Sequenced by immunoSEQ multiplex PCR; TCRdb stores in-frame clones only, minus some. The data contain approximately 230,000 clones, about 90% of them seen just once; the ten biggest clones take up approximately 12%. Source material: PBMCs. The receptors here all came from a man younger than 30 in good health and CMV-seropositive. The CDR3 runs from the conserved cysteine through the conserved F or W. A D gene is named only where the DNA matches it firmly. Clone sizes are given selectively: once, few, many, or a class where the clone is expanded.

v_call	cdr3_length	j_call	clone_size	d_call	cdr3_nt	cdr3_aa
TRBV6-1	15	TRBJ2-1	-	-	TGTGCCAGCAGTGTAGGGACGACATACTACAATGAGCAGTTCTTC	CASSVGTTYYNEQFF
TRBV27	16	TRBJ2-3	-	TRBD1	TGTGCCAGCAGTTCACTCGGACAGACAGGGGCGGGAACGCAGTATTTT	CASSSLGQTGAGTQYF
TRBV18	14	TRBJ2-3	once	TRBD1	TGTGCCAGCTCTTTGACAGGGGGACCAGATACGCAGTATTTT	CASSLTGGPDTQYF
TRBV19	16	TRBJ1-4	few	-	TGTGCCAGTAGCCAAACCTTGCGCCGGGTGGCTGAAAAACTGTTTTTT	CASSQTLRRVAEKLFF
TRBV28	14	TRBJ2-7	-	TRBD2	TGTGCCAGCAGGGCTAGCGGGCGGCGCTCGGAGCAGTACTTC	CASRASGRRSEQYF
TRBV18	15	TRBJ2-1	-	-	TGTGCCAGCTCACCGACGGGAACCTCCTACAATGAGCAGTTCTTC	CASSPTGTSYNEQFF
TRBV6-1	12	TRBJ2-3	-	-	TGTGCCAGCAGGCCCTATGGAGATACGCAGTATTTT	CASRPYGDTQYF
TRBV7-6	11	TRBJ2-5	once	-	TGTGCCAGCAGCTTCACGGAGACCCAGTACTTC	CASSFTETQYF
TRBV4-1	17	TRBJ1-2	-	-	TGCGCCAGCAGCCAAGATCGGGGGGTACAGAGAACCTATGGCTACACCTTC	CASSQDRGVQRTYGYTF
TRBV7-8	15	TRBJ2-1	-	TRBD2	TGTGCCAGCAGCTTACAGAGCGGGAGAAACAATGAGCAGTTCTTC	CASSLQSGRNNEQFF
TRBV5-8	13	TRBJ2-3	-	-	TGTGCCAGCGGGTCTTCCCCTACAGATACGCAGTATTTT	CASGSSPTDTQYF
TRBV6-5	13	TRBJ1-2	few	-	TGTGCCAGCGCTAGGAGGGGAGACTATGGCTACACCTTC	CASARRGDYGYTF
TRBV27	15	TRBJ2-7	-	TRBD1	TGTGCCAGCAGTTCAACGGGACAGGGCTTCTACGAGCAGTACTTC	CASSSTGQGFYEQYF
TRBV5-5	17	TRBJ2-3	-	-	TGTGCCAGCAGACCTAGGGTAGGACAACTCAGCACAGATACGCAGTATTTT	CASRPRVGQLSTDTQYF
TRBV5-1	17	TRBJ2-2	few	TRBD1	TGCGCCAGCAGCCCGAGGACAGGGGGCTCCCTAGCCGGGGAGCTGTTTTTT	CASSPRTGGSLAGELFF
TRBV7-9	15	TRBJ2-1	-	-	TGTGCCAGCAGCTTCGGATTGACCTCCTACAATGAGCAGTTCTTC	CASSFGLTSYNEQFF
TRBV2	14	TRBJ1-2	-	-	TGTGCCAGCAGTGTCGGGACACTCGACTATGGCTACACCTTC	CASSVGTLDYGYTF
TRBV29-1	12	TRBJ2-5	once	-	TGCAGCGTTGAGTCGGCAGCGGAGACCCAGTACTTC	CSVESAAETQYF
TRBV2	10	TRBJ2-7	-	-	TGTGCCAGCGAGATTTCGAGGCAGTACTTC	CASEISRQYF
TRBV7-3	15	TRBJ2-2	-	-	TGTGCCAGCAGCGCCGCAGGGGTTGACACCGGGGAGCTGTTTTTT	CASSAAGVDTGELFF
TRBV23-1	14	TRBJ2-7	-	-	TGCGCCAGCAGTCGGGCCAGGAGTAATTACGAGCAGTACTTC	CASSRARSNYEQYF
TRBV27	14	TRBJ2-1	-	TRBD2	TGTGCCAGCAGTTTAGCGGGAGAGGGCAATGAGCAGTTCTTC	CASSLAGEGNEQFF
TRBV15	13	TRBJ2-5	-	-	TGTGCCACCAGCAGGGCCCTTCCGGAGACCCAGTACTTC	CATSRALPETQYF
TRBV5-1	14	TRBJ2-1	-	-	TGCGCCAGCAGCCCGCGGGCTCTCCGCAATGAGCAGTTCTTC	CASSPRALRNEQFF
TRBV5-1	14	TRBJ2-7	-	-	TGCGCCAGCCGAGGGGAGGCCAGCTCCTACGAGCAGTACTTC	CASRGEASSYEQYF
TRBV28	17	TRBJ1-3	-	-	TGTGCCAGCAGTGAGACTCAGAGCCTAAGAGCGGGGGTGGAAAGATATTTT	CASSETQSLRAGVERYF
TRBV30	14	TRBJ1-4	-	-	TGTGCCTGGAGTGTACTTACAGGGAGTGAAAAACTGTTTTTT	CAWSVLTGSEKLFF
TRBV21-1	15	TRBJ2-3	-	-	TGTGCCAGCAGCAAAACGGCGGGAGGTCAAGATACGCAGTATTTT	CASSKTAGGQDTQYF
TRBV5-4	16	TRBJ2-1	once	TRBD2	TGTGCCAGCAGCCAACAAGCGGGAGGGGCCTACAATGAGCAGTTCTTC	CASSQQAGGAYNEQFF